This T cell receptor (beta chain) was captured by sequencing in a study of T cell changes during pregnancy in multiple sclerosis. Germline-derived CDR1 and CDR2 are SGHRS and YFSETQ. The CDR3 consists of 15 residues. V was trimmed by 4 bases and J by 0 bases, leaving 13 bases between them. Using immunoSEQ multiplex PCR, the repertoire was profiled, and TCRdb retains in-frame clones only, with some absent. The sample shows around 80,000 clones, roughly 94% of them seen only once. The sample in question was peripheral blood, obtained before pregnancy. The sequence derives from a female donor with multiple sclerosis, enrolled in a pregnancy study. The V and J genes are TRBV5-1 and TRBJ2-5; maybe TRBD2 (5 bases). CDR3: CASSEGRLYQETQYF. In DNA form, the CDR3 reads TGCGCCAGCAGCGAGGGCCGCCTGTACCAAGAGACCCAGTACTTC.